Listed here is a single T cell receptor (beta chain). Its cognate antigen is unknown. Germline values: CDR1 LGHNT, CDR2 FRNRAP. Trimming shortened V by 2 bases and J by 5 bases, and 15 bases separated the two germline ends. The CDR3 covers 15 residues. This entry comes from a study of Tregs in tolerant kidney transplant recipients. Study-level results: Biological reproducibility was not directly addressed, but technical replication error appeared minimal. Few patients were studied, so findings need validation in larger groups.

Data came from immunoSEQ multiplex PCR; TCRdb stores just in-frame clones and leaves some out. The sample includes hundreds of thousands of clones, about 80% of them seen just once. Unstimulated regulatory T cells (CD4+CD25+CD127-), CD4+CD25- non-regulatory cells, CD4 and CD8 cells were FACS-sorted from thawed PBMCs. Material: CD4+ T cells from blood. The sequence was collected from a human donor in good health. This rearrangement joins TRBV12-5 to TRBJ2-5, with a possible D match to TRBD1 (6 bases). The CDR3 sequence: CASGLPLQGRETQYF. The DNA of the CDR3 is TGTGCTAGTGGTTTGCCCCTACAGGGTCGGGAGACCCAGTACTTC.